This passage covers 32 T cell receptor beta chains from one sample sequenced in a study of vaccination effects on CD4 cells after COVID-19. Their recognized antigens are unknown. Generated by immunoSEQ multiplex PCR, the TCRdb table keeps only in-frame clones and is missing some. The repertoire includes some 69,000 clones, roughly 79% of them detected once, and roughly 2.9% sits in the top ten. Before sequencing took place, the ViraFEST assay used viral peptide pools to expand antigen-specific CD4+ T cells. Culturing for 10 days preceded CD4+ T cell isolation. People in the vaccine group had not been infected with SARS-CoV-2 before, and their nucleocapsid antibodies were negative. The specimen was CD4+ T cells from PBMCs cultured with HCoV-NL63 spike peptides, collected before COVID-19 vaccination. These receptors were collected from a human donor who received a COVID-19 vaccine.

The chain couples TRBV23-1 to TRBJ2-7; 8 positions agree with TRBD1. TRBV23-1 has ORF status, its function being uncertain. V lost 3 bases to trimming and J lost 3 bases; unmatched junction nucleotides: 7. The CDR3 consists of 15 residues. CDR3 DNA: TGCGCCAGCAGTCATCCTCAAGACAGGGGCTACGAGCAGTACGTC. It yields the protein CASSHPQDRGYEQYV.

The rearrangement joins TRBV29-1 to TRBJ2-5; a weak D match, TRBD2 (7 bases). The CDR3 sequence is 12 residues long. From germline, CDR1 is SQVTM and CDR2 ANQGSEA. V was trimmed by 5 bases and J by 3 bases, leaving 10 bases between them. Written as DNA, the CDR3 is TGCAGCGTTCGGGGGGCAGAAGAGACCCAGTACTTC. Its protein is CSVRGAEETQYF. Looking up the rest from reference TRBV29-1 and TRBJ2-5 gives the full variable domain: SAVISQKPSRDICQRGTSLTIQCQVDSQVTMMFWYRQQPGQSLTLIATANQGSEATYESGFVIDKFPISRPNLTFSTLTVSNMSPEDSSIYLCSVRGAEETQYFGPGTRLLVL.

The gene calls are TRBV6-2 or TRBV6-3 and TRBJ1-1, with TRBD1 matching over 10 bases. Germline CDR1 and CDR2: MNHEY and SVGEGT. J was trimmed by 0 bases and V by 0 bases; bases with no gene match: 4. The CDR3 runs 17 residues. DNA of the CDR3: TGTGCCAGCAGTTACTCGAGGGACAGGGGAATGAACACTGAAGCTTTCTTT. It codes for CASSYSRDRGMNTEAFF.

CDR3 coding DNA: TGTGCCAGCAGTTTATCGGGGTCAGGGGGCGCGAAGACCCAGTACTTC. Encoded protein: CASSLSGSGGAKTQYF. The rearrangement links TRBV27 to TRBJ2-5, with 8 bases aligning to TRBD1. The CDR3 contains 16 residues. Germline assignment: CDR1 MNHEY and CDR2 SMNVEV (reference sequence). The V and J ends lost 0 bases and 6 bases, in that order; junction bases with no gene match: 9.

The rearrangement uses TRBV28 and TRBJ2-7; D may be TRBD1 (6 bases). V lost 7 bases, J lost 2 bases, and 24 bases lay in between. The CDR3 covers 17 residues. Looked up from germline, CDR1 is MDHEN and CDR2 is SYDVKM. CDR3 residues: CASTTRGHGTDPYEQYV. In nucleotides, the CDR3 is TGTGCCAGCACCACGAGGGGACACGGGACCGATCCCTACGAGCAGTACGTC.

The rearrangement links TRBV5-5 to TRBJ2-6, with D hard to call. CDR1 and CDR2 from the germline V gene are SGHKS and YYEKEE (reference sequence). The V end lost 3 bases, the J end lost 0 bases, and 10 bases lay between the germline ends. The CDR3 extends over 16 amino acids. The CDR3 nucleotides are TGTGCCAGCAGCTCTATTTTAGGCTCTGGGGCCAACGTCCTGACTTTC. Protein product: CASSSILGSGANVLTF.

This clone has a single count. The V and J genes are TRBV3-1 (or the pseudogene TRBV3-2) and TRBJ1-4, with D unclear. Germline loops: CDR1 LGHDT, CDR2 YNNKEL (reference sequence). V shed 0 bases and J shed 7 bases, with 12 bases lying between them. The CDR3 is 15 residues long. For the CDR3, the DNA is TGTGCCAGCAGCCAAGATCCCTCGGTACGTGAAAAACTGTTTTTT. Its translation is CASSQDPSVREKLFF.

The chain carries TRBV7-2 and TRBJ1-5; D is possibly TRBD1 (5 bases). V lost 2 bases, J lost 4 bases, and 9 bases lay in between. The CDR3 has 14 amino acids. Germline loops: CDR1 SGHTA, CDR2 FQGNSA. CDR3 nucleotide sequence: TGTGCCAGCAGCTTATCAGGGCAAAATCAGCCCCAGCATTTT. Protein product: CASSLSGQNQPQHF.

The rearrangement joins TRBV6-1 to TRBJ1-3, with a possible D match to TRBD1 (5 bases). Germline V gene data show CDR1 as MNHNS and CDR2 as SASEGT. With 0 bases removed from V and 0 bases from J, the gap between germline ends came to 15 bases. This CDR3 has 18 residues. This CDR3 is CASSEALLTGGSGNTIYF. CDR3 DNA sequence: TGTGCCAGCAGTGAAGCGCTTCTTACGGGGGGCTCTGGAAACACCATATATTTT.

This CDR3 reads CAAAGTGRINTQYF. The CDR3 DNA reads as TGTGCCGCGGCGGGGACAGGTAGAATAAATACGCAGTATTTT. The rearrangement uses TRBV18 and TRBJ2-3; TRBD1 agrees at 8 bases. The CDR3 loop spans 14 amino acids. Germline values: CDR1 KGHSH, CDR2 LQKENI. V gave up 11 bases and J gave up 7 bases; unmatched junction bases: 14. Using reference TRBV18 and TRBJ2-3 for the parts outside the CDR3, the full variable domain is NAGVMQNPRHLVRRRGQEARLRCSPMKGHSHVYWYRQLPEEGLKFMVYLQKENIIDESGMPKERFSAEFPKEGPSILRIQQVVRGDSAAYFCAAAGTGRINTQYFGPGTRLTVL.

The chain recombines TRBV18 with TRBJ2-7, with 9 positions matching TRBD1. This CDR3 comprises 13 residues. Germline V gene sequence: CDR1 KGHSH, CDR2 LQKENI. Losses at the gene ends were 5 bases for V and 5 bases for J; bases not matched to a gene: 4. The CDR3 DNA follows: TGTGCCAGCTCATCGGACAGGGGAAACGAGCAGTACGTC. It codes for CASSSDRGNEQYV.

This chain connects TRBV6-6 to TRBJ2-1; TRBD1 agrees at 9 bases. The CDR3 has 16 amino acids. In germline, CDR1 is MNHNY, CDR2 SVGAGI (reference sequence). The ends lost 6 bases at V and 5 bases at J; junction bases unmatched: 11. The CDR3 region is CASRPPGTGKHNEQFF. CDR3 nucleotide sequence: TGTGCCAGCAGACCGCCTGGGACAGGGAAACACAATGAGCAGTTCTTC.

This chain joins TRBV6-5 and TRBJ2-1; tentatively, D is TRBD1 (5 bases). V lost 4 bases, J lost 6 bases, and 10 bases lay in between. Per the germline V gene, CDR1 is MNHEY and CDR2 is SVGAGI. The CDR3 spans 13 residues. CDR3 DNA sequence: TGTGCCAGCAGTTTTTCACAGGTCAATGAGCAGTTCTTC. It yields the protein CASSFSQVNEQFF.

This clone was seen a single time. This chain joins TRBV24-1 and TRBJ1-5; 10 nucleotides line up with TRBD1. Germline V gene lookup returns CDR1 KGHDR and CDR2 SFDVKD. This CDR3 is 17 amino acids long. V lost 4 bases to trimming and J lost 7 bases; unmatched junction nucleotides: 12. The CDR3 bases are TGTGCCACCAGTGAAAGTCCCGGCCGGACAGGGGGACAGCCCCAGCATTTT. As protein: CATSESPGRTGGQPQHF.

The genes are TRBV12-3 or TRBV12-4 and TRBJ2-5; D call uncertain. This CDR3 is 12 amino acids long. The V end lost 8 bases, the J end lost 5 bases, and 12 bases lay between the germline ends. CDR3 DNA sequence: TGTGCCAGCGGCCGTGATAGGGAGACCCAGTACTTC. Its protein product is CASGRDRETQYF.

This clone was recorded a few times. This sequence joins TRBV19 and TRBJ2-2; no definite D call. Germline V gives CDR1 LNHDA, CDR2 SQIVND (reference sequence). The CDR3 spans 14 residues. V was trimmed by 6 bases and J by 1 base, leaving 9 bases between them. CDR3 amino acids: CASSGPVNTGELFF. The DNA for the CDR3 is TGTGCCAGTAGCGGACCGGTGAACACCGGGGAGCTGTTTTTT.

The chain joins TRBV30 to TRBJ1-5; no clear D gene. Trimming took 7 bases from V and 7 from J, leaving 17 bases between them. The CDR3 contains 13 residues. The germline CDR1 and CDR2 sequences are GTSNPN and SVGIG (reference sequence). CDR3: CAYRGAPGQPQHF. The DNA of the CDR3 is TGTGCCTACAGAGGAGCGCCCGGGCAGCCCCAGCATTTT.

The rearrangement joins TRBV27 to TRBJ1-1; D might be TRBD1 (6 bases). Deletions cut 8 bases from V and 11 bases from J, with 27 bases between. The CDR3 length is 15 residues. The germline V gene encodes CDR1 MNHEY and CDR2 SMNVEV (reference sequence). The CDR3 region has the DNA TGTGCCAGCGCCCGACAGGCGGTTCCGTCAAGGGAGGCTTTCTTT. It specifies CASARQAVPSREAFF.

For the CDR3, the DNA is TGTGCCAGCAGTGACTCGGGGACAGCCTACTTCATCTCCTACGAGCAGTACGTC. Amino acid sequence: CASSDSGTAYFISYEQYV. This chain uses TRBV6-4 with TRBJ2-7; the match to TRBD1 covers 7 bases. Looked up from germline, CDR1 is MRHNA and CDR2 is SNTAGT. V shed 0 bases, J shed 0 bases, and the junction held 11 bases outside the gene matches. The CDR3 length is 18 residues.

The CDR3 region is CASSQTGGPIMWTGELFF. DNA of the CDR3: TGTGCCAGCAGCCAAACGGGGGGGCCAATAATGTGGACCGGGGAGCTGTTTTTT. The chain has TRBV3-1 (or the pseudogene TRBV3-2) and TRBJ2-2, with TRBD2 identical over 8 bases. CDR1 is LGHDT and CDR2 is YNNKEL in the germline V gene (reference sequence). The CDR3 runs 18 residues. V lost 2 bases, J lost 5 bases, and 13 bases stayed unmatched.

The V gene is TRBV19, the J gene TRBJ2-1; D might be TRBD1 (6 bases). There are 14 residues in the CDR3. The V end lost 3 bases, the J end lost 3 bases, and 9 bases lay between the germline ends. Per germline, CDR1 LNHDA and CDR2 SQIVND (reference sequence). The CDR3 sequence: CASSMQGSYNEQFF. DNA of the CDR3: TGTGCCAGTAGTATGCAGGGGAGCTACAATGAGCAGTTCTTC.

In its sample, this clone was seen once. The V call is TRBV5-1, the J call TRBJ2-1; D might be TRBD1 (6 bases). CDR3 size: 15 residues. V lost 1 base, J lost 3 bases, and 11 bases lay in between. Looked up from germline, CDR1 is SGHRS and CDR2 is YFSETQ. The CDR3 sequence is CASSLPGTHYNEQFF. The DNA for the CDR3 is TGCGCCAGCAGCTTGCCCGGGACACACTACAATGAGCAGTTCTTC.

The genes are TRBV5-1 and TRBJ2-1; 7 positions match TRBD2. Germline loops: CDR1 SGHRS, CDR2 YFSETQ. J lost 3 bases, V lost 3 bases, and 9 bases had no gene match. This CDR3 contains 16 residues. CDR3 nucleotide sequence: TGCGCCAGCAGCTGGAACAGCGGGGTAGGCTACAATGAGCAGTTCTTC. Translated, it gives CASSWNSGVGYNEQFF. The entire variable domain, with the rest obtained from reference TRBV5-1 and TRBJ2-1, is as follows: KAGVTQTPRYLIKTRGQQVTLSCSPISGHRSVSWYQQTPGQGLQFLFEYFSETQRNKGNFPGRFSGRQFSNSRSEMNVSTLELGDSALYLCASSWNSGVGYNEQFFGPGTRLTVL.

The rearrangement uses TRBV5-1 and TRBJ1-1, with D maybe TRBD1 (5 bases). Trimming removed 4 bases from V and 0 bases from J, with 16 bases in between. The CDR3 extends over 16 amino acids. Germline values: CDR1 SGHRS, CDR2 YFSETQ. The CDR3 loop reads CASSPGLLGVNTEAFF. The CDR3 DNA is TGCGCCAGCAGCCCGGGACTCCTCGGGGTGAACACTGAAGCTTTCTTT.

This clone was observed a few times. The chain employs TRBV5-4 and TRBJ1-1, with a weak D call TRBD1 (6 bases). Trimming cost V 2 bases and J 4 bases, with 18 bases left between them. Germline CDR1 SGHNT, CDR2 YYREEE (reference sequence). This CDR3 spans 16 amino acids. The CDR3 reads CASSFHHGTRRTEAFF. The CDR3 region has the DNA TGTGCCAGCAGCTTCCACCACGGGACACGGCGCACTGAAGCTTTCTTT.

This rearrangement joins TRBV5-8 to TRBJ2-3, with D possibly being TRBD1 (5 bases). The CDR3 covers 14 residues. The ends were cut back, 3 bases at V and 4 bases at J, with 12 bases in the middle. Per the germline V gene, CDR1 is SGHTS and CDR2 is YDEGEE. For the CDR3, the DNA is TGTGCCAGCAGCTCGGATAGGGGCTCAGATACGCAGTATTTT. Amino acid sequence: CASSSDRGSDTQYF.

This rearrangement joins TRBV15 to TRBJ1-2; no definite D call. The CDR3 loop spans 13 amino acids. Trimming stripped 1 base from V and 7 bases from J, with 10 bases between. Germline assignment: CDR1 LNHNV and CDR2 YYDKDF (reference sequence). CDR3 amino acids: CATSRGGRRGYTF. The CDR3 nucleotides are TGTGCCACCAGCAGAGGCGGCCGCCGTGGCTACACCTTC.

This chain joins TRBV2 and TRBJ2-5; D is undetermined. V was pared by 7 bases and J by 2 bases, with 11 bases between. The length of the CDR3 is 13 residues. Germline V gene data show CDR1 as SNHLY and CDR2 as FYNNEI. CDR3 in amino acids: CASKLVEQETQYF. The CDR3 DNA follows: TGTGCCAGCAAATTGGTAGAGCAAGAGACCCAGTACTTC. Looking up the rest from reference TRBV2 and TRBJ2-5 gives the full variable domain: EPEVTQTPSHQVTQMGQEVILRCVPISNHLYFYWYRQILGQKVEFLVSFYNNEISEKSEIFDDQFSVERPDGSNFTLKIRSTKLEDSAMYFCASKLVEQETQYFGPGTRLLVL.

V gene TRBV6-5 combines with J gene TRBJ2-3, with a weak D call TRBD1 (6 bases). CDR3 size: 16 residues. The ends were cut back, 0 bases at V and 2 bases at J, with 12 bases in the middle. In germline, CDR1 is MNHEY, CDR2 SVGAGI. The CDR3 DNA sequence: TGTGCCAGCAGTTACTCGGGGGCGGTCGCCACAGATACGCAGTATTTT. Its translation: CASSYSGAVATDTQYF.

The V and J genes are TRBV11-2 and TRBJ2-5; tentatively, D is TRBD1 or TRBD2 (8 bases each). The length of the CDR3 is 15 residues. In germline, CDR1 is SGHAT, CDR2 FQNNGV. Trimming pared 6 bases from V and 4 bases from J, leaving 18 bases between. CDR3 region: CASRQTGAGGETQYF. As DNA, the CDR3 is TGTGCCAGCAGGCAGACAGGGGCGGGGGGAGAGACCCAGTACTTC.

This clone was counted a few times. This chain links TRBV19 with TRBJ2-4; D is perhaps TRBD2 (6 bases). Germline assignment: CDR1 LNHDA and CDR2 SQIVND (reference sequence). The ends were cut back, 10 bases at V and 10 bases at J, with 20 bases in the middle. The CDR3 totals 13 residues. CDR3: CATGALGGRIQYF. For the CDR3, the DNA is TGTGCCACCGGGGCCCTCGGGGGACGGATTCAGTACTTC.

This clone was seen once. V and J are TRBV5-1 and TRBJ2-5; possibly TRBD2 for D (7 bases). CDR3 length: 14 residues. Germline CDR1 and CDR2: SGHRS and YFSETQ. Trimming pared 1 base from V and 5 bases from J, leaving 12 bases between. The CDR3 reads CASSLTGGSETQYF. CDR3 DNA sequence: TGCGCCAGCAGCTTGACGGGGGGCTCGGAGACCCAGTACTTC.